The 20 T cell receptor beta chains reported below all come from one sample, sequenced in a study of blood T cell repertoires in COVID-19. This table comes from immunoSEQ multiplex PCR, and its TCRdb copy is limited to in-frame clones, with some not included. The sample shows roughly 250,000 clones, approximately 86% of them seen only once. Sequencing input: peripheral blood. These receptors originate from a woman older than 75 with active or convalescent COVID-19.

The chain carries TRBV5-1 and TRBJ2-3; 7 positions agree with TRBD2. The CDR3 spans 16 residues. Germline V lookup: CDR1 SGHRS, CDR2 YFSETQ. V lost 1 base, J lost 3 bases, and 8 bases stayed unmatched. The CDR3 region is CASSLSSGEGTDTQYF. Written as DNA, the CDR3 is TGCGCCAGCAGCTTGTCTAGCGGAGAGGGTACAGATACGCAGTATTTT.

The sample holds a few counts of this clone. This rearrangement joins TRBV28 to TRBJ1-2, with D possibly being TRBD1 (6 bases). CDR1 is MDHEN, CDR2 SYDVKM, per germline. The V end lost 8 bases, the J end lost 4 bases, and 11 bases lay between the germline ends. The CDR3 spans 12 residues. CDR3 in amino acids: CASETGAYGYTF. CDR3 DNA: TGTGCCAGCGAGACAGGCGCCTATGGCTACACCTTC.

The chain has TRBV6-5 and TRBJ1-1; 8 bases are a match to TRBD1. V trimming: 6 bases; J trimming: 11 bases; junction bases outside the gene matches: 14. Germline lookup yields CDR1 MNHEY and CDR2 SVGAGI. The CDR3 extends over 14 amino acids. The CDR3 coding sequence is TGTGCCAGCAGGCCCAGCCAGGGGGCTATGCTGGCTTTCTTT. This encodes CASRPSQGAMLAFF.

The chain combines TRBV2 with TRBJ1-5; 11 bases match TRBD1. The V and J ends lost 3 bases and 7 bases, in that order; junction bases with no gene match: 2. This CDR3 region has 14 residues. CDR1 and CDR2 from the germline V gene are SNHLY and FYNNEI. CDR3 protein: CASSDGTGGQPQHF. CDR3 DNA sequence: TGTGCCAGCAGTGATGGGACAGGGGGGCAGCCCCAGCATTTT.

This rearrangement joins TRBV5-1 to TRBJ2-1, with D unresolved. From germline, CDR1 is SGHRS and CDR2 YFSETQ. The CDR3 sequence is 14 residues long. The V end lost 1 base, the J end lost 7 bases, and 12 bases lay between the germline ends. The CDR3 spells CASSLSGVMNEQFF. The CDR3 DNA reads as TGCGCCAGCAGCTTGTCTGGAGTGATGAATGAGCAGTTCTTC.

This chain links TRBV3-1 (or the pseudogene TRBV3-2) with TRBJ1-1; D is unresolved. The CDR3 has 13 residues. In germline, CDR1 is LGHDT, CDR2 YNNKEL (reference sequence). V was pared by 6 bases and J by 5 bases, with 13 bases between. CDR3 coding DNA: TGTGCCAGCAGTACTACTAGCGGGACTGAAGCTTTCTTT. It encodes CASSTTSGTEAFF.

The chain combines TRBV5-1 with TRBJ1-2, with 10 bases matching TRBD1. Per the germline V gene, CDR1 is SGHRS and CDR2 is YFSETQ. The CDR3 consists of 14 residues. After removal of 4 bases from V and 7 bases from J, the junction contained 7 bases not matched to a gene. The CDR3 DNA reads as TGCGCCAGCAGCGCGGGGACAGGGGTTGGTGGCTACACCTTC. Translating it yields CASSAGTGVGGYTF.

CDR3 residues: CASSFGLAQAEQYF. The CDR3 DNA follows: TGTGCCAGCAGCTTTGGACTAGCTCAGGCCGAGCAGTACTTC. The J gene is TRBJ2-7, the V gene TRBV3-1 (or the pseudogene TRBV3-2); TRBD2 matches at 8 bases. CDR3 length: 14 residues. Looked up from germline, CDR1 is LGHDT and CDR2 is YNNKEL (reference sequence). V shed 5 bases, J shed 6 bases, and the junction held 9 bases outside the gene matches.

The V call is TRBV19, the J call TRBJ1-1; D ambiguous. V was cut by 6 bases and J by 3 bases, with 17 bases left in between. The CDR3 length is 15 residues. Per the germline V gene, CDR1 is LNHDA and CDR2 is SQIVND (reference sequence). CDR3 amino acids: CASSNHLAAYTEAFF. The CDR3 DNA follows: TGTGCCAGTAGCAACCACCTTGCGGCGTACACTGAAGCTTTCTTT.

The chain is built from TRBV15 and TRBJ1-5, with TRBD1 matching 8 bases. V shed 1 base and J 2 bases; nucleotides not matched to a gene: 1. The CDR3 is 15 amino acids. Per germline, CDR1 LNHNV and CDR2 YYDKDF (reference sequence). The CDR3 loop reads CATSRGQGRNQPQHF. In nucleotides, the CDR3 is TGTGCCACCAGCAGAGGACAGGGGCGCAATCAGCCCCAGCATTTT.

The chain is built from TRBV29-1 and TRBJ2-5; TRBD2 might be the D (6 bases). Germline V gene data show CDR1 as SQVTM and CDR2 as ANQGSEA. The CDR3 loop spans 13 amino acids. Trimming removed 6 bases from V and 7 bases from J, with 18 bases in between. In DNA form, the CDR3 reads TGCAGCGTGGTCCCTAGTCGGGGAGGGACCCAGTACTTC. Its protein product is CSVVPSRGGTQYF. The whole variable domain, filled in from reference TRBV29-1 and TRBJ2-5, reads SAVISQKPSRDICQRGTSLTIQCQVDSQVTMMFWYRQQPGQSLTLIATANQGSEATYESGFVIDKFPISRPNLTFSTLTVSNMSPEDSSIYLCSVVPSRGGTQYFGPGTRLLVL.

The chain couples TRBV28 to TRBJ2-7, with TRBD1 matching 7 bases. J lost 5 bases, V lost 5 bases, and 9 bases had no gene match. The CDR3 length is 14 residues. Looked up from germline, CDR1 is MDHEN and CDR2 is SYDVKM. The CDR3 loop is CASSTTGYFHEQYF. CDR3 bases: TGTGCCAGCAGTACGACAGGGTACTTCCACGAGCAGTACTTC.

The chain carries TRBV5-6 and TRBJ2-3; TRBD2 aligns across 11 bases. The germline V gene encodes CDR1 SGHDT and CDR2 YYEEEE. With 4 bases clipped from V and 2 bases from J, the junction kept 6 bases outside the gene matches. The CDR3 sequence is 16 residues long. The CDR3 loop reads CASSTSGSGDTDTQYF. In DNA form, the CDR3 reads TGTGCCAGCAGCACTAGCGGGAGCGGAGACACAGATACGCAGTATTTT.

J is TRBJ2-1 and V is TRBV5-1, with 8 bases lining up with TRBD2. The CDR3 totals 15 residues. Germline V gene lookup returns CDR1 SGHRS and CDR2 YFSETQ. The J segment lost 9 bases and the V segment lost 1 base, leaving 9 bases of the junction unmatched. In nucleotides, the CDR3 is TGCGCCAGCAGCTTGCTCCAGCGGGAGAACGGTGAGCAGTTCTTC. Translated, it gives CASSLLQRENGEQFF.

CDR3 sequence reads: CAIRDDRVTEAFF. As DNA, the CDR3 is TGTGCCATCAGGGACGACAGGGTCACTGAAGCTTTCTTT. This sequence joins TRBV10-3 and TRBJ1-1; the match to TRBD1 covers 7 bases. Germline CDR1 is ENHRY and CDR2 is SYGVKD. The CDR3 totals 13 residues. The J segment lost 4 bases and the V segment lost 6 bases, leaving 5 bases of the junction unmatched.

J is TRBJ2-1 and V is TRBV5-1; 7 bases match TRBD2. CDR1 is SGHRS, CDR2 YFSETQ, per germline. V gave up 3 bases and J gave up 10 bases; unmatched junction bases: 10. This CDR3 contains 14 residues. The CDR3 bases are TGCGCCAGCAGCTCTGGACTAGACCTTCGAGAGCAGTTCTTC. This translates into CASSSGLDLREQFF. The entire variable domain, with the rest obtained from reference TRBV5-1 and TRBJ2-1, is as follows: KAGVTQTPRYLIKTRGQQVTLSCSPISGHRSVSWYQQTPGQGLQFLFEYFSETQRNKGNFPGRFSGRQFSNSRSEMNVSTLELGDSALYLCASSSGLDLREQFFGPGTRLTVL.

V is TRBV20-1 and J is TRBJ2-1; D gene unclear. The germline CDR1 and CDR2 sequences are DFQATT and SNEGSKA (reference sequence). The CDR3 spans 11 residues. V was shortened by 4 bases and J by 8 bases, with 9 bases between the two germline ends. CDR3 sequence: CSAKDFDEQFF. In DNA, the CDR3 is TGCAGTGCTAAAGATTTCGATGAGCAGTTCTTC.

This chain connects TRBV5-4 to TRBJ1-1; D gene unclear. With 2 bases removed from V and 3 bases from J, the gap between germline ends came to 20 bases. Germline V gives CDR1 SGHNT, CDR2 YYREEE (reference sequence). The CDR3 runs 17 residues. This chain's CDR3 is CASSFILRLDSYTEAFF. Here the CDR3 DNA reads TGTGCCAGCAGCTTCATCCTGAGACTAGACTCTTACACTGAAGCTTTCTTT.

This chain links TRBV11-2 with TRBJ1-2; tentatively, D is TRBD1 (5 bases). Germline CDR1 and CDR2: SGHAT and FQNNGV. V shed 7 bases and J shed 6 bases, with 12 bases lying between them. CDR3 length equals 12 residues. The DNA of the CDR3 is TGTGCCAGCAATTTGGGGGGGAATGGCTACACCTTC. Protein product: CASNLGGNGYTF.

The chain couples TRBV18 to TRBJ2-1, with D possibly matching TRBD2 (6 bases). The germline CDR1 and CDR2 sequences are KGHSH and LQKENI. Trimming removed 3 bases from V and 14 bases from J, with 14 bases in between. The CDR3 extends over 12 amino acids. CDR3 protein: CASSPRLGVKFF. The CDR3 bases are TGTGCCAGCTCACCCAGACTAGGCGTGAAGTTCTTC.